This TCR beta chain was sequenced in a study of cytomegalovirus exposure and HLA in healthy donors. The PCR had 60 Vbeta and 13 Jbeta primers. The protocol was immunoSEQ multiplex PCR, while the TCRdb copy is restricted to in-frame clones and leaves out a portion. The sample shows some 190,000 clones, about three quarters of them seen only once. There are a few counts of this clone. Its specificity is unknown. V dropped 1 base and J dropped 5 bases, with 14 bases sitting between them. The germline V gene encodes CDR1 MNHNY and CDR2 SVGAGI (reference sequence). The length of the CDR3 is 15 residues. Study-level findings and limits: Association with HLA alleles at 0.05 false discovery rate was found for 16,951 TCR beta sequences in a later analysis. Earlier findings revealed that most TCR beta V segments proved productive either about 90% or about 30% of the time. A later analysis reportedly found that, within productive TCRs, an Asian-associated ancestry cluster had fewer N-insertions than the mean observed across the approximately 700 donors. HLA restriction was apparent for most CMV-associated TCR beta chains in a later analysis.

The V gene is TRBV6-6, the J gene TRBJ2-5, with D maybe TRBD2 (6 bases). Sequenced: PBMCs. This clonotype was obtained from a woman aged 25 to 39 in good health and CMV-seropositive. CDR3 protein: CASSYLGTARETQYF. The CDR3 DNA sequence: TGTGCCAGCAGTTACTTGGGGACTGCCAGGGAGACCCAGTACTTC.